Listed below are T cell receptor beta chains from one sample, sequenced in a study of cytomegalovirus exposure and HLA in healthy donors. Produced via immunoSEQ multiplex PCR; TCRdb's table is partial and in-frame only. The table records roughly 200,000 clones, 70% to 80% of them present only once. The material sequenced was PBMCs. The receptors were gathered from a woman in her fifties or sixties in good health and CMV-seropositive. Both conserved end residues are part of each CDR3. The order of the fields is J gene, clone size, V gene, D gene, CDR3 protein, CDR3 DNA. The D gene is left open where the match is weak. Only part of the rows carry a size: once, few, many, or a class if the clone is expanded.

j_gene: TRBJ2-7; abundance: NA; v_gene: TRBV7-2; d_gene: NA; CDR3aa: CASSSGRGKQYF; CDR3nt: TGTGCCAGCAGCAGTGGGCGGGGAAAGCAGTACTTC
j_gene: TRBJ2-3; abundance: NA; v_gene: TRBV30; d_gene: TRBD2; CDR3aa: CAWRVGGTQYF; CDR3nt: TGTGCCTGGAGAGTGGGGGGGACGCAGTATTTT
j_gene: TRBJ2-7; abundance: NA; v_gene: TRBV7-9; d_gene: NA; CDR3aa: CASSLFGGSSSYEQYF; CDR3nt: TGTGCCAGCAGCTTATTTGGGGGGTCGAGCTCCTACGAGCAGTACTTC
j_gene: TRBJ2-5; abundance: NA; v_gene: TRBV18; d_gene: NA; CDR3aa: CASSPPVPGAQYF; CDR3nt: TGTGCCAGCTCACCACCGGTCCCGGGGGCCCAGTACTTC
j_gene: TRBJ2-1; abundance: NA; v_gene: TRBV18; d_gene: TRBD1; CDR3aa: CASSHPRDRESYNEQFF; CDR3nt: TGTGCCAGCTCACACCCTAGGGACAGGGAGTCCTACAATGAGCAGTTCTTC
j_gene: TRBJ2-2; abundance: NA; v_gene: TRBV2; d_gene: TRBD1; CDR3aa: CASRDRVNTGELFF; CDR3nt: TGTGCCAGCCGGGACAGGGTTAACACCGGGGAGCTGTTTTTT
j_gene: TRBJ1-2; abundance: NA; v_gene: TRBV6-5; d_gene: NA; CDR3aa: CASSYKTAYGYTF; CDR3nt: TGTGCCAGCAGTTACAAGACAGCCTATGGCTACACCTTC
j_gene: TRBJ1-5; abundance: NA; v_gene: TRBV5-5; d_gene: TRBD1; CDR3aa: CASSSGQGWYSNQPQHF; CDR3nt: TGTGCCAGCAGCTCCGGACAGGGGTGGTATAGCAATCAGCCCCAGCATTTT
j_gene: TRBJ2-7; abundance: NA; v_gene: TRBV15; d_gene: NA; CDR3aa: CATSREYDYEQYF; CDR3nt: TGTGCCACCAGCCGCGAGTATGACTACGAGCAGTACTTC
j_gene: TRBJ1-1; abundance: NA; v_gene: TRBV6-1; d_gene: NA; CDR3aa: CASTPGHKNTEAFF; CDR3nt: TGTGCCAGCACTCCGGGACACAAGAACACTGAAGCTTTCTTT
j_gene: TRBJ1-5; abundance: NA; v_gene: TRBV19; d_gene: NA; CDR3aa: CASSGDGGFGPQHF; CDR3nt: TGTGCCAGTAGCGGTGACGGAGGATTTGGGCCCCAGCATTTT
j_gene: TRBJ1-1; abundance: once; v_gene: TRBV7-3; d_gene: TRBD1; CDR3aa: CASSTGQATTEAFF; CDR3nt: TGTGCCAGCAGCACGGGACAGGCGACCACTGAAGCTTTCTTT
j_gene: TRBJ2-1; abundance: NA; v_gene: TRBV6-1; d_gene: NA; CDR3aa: CASSIARGNEQFF; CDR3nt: TGTGCCAGCAGCATAGCGAGGGGGAATGAGCAGTTCTTC
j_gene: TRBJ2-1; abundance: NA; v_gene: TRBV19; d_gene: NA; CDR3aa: CASKNGEYNEQFF; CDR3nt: TGTGCCAGTAAGAACGGGGAATACAATGAGCAGTTCTTC
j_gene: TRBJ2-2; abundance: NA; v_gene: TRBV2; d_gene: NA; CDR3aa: CASSEAAGVGGELFF; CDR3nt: TGTGCCAGCAGTGAAGCCGCAGGGGTTGGCGGGGAGCTGTTTTTT
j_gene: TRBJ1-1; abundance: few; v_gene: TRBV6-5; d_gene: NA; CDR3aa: CASSRPTGRGTEAFF; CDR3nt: TGTGCCAGCAGCCGGCCCACAGGGAGGGGCACTGAAGCTTTCTTT
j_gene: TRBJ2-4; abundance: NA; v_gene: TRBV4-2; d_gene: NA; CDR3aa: CASSQDRGKNIQYF; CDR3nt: TGTGCCAGCAGCCAAGATAGGGGAAAGAACATTCAGTACTTC
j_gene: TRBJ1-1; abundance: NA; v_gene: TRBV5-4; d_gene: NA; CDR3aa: CASSPAGAWTEAFF; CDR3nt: TGTGCCAGCAGCCCGGCGGGCGCTTGGACTGAAGCTTTCTTT
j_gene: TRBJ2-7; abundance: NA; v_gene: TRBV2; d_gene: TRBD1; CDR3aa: CASRGDRGSFEQYF; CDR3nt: TGTGCCAGCAGAGGGGACAGGGGTAGCTTCGAGCAGTACTTC
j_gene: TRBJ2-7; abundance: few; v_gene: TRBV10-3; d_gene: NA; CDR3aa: CAISPDRISYEQYF; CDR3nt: TGTGCCATCAGTCCAGACAGAATAAGCTACGAGCAGTACTTC